This TCR beta chain is drawn from a study of control samples from healthy donors and cancer patients. J gave up 2 bases and V 0 bases, and 6 bases lay outside the gene matches. CDR3 length: 17 residues. Germline lookup yields CDR1 LGHNA and CDR2 YSLEER. Using immunoSEQ multiplex PCR, the repertoire was profiled, and TCRdb retains in-frame clones only, with some absent. The profile shows about 110,000 clones, around 89% of them singletons. The sample consisted of blood. The chain links TRBV4-3 to TRBJ2-1; TRBD2 aligns across 8 bases. This receptor was obtained from a woman aged 45 to 65 in good health. CDR3 sequence (DNA): TGCGCCAGCAGCCAAGATCGGATAGCGGGACCCTACAATGAGCAGTTCTTC. Protein: CASSQDRIAGPYNEQFF.